This entry is about one TCR beta chain. This sample is part of a study of blood T cell repertoires in COVID-19. In the study overall: There were acute and convalescent COVID-19 samples, and they came from the United States, Italy and Spain. In each case, the material was cDNA or gDNA derived from T cells, B-cell-depleted T cells, or PBMCs.

In the original analysis: Reference gene primer amplification gave estimated nucleated cell counts. The data were produced by immunoSEQ multiplex PCR, yet TCRdb's version contains in-frame clones alone and is incomplete. The V and J calls and clone size are taken from that table; D and trimming were inferred from the DNA. The sample has roughly 100,000 clones; about 87% are singletons. CDR1 and CDR2 from the germline V gene are SQVTM and ANQGSEA. V gave up 4 bases and J gave up 7 bases; unmatched junction bases: 7. This CDR3 contains 14 residues. This chain connects TRBV29-1 to TRBJ1-4; 9 nucleotides agree with TRBD1. This sequence was found in a woman in her twenties or thirties with acute or convalescent COVID-19. Specimen: peripheral blood. The CDR3 coding sequence is TGCAGCGTTGCGACAGGGGGATTAGGTGAAAAACTGTTTTTT. Its protein product is CSVATGGLGEKLFF.